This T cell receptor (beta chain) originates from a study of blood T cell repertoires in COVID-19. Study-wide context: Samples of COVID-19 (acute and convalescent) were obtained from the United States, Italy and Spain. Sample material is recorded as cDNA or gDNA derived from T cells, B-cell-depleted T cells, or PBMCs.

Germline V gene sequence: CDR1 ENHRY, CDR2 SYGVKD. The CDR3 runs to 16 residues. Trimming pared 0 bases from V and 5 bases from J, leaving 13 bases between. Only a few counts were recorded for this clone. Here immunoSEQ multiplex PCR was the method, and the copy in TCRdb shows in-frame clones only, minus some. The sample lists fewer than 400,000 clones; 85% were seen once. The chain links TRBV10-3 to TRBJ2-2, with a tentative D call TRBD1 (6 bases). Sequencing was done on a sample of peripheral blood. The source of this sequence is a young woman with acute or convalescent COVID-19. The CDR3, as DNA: TGTGCCATCAGTGAGTCTTGGACAGTGGGGACCGGGGAGCTGTTTTTT. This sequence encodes CAISESWTVGTGELFF.